Given below is one TCR beta chain in context. Its antigen remains unidentified. This specimen comes from a study of glioma-infiltrating T cells after dendritic cell vaccination. Study context: Dendritic cells derived from monocytes and pulsed with autologous tumor lysate formed the vaccine.

Study outcomes and limitations: TCR clonality showed no direct relationship with survival.

The PCR used 60 V beta and 13 J beta primers. The repertoire was sequenced with immunoSEQ multiplex PCR; TCRdb's copy has only in-frame clones and lacks some. This table has about 32,000 clones, approximately 91% appearing once. The length of the CDR3 is 15 residues. Trimming stripped 5 bases from V and 0 bases from J, with 11 bases between. The germline gives CDR1 MGHRA, CDR2 YSYEKL. Source: blood, taken before dendritic cell vaccination. This receptor was identified in a human donor with glioblastoma. The rearrangement uses TRBV4-1 and TRBJ2-1; TRBD2 is a possible D gene (6 bases). Here the CDR3 reads CASSTEDYSYNEQFF. The CDR3 DNA reads as TGCGCCAGCAGCACAGAGGACTACTCCTACAATGAGCAGTTCTTC.